The clone carrying this T cell receptor (beta chain) was counted between two and nine times. Its specificity is unknown. This CDR3 spans 13 amino acids. In germline, CDR1 is SGHRS, CDR2 YFSETQ. Trimming stripped 5 bases from V and 3 bases from J, with 12 bases between. This sample was taken from a study of T cells after yellow fever vaccination. Findings and limits, study-wide: Post-booster samples contained most primary-vaccination clones (approximately 96% CD4, less than 90% CD8).

Each CDR3 protein gets one entry after TCRdb re-called the 5' RACE reads with MiXCR. The sample shows tens of thousands of distinct CDR3 sequences, around 7.3% of them seen only once. The starting material was CD8+ T cells sorted from PBMCs, obtained on the day of the yellow fever booster vaccination. This chain joins TRBV5-1 and TRBJ2-7; the D call may be TRBD1 or TRBD2 (6 bases each). The TCR was taken from a man aged 25 to 45 who received the YFV17D yellow fever vaccine. The DNA of the CDR3 is TGCGCCAGCAGGGAGGGGGAGTTCTACGAGCAGTACTTC. Protein product: CASREGEFYEQYF.